A single sample gave rise to the 17 T cell receptor beta chains below, sequenced in a study of blood T cell repertoires in COVID-19. Clones were sequenced by immunoSEQ multiplex PCR, and TCRdb holds only the in-frame ones, with some missing. The data hold 170,000 or so clones, with about 80% observed a single time. Sequencing input: peripheral blood. The receptors shown here come from a man between 65 and 85 years old with active or convalescent COVID-19.

J is TRBJ2-3 and V is TRBV4-1; a weak D match, TRBD2 (6 bases). The CDR3 is 15 amino acids. Germline values: CDR1 MGHRA, CDR2 YSYEKL. Trimming removed 4 bases at V and 9 bases at J, with 20 bases between. The CDR3 sequence: CASSPVAVQPGTQYF. Here the CDR3 DNA reads TGCGCCAGCAGCCCCGTAGCGGTCCAGCCAGGGACGCAGTATTTT.

The chain is built from TRBV5-1 and TRBJ2-3; 15 bases are shared with TRBD2. V lost 4 bases, J lost 2 bases, and 5 bases stayed unmatched. The CDR3 consists of 17 residues. From germline, CDR1 is SGHRS and CDR2 YFSETQ. Here the CDR3 DNA reads TGCGCCAGCAGCGGGACTAGCGGGGGGACCTACACAGATACGCAGTATTTT. It codes for CASSGTSGGTYTDTQYF.

This clone came up once. V usage is TRBV7-3 and J usage is TRBJ2-6; D unresolved. Germline assignment: CDR1 SGHTA and CDR2 FQGTGA. Deletions cut 0 bases from V and 1 base from J, with 7 bases between. The length of the CDR3 is 16 residues. This CDR3 reads CASSLTRSSGANVLTF. In DNA form, the CDR3 reads TGTGCCAGCAGCTTAACGAGGAGTTCTGGGGCCAACGTCCTGACTTTC.

This chain uses TRBV9 with TRBJ1-6, with TRBD1 matching over 8 bases. Germline CDR1 reads SGDLS; CDR2 reads YYNGEE. The length of the CDR3 is 14 residues. Trimming removed 3 bases from V and 10 bases from J; junction bases left unmatched: 6. The CDR3 DNA is TGTGCCAGCAGCGGACAGGGGAGCAGCTCACCCCTCCACTTT. Translation gives CASSGQGSSSPLHF.

J is TRBJ2-1 and V is TRBV3-1 (or the pseudogene TRBV3-2); TRBD2 matches at 9 bases. This CDR3 spans 17 amino acids. V was pared by 0 bases and J by 1 base, with 4 bases of the junction left unmatched. From germline, CDR1 is LGHDT and CDR2 YNNKEL (reference sequence). For the CDR3, the DNA is TGTGCCAGCAGCCAAGATACAGCGGGGGGTTCCTACAATGAGCAGTTCTTC. It specifies CASSQDTAGGSYNEQFF.

The chain has TRBV15 and TRBJ1-3, with D maybe TRBD1 (5 bases). In germline, CDR1 is LNHNV, CDR2 YYDKDF (reference sequence). Trimming stripped 3 bases from V and 0 bases from J, with 6 bases between. The CDR3 is 14 amino acids. The CDR3 DNA sequence: TGTGCCACCAGCAGCGACAGCTCTGGAAACACCATATATTTT. This gives the protein CATSSDSSGNTIYF. Complete variable domain (other parts from reference TRBV15 and TRBJ1-3): DAMVIQNPRYQVTQFGKPVTLSCSQTLNHNVMYWYQQKSSQAPKLLFHYYDKDFNNEADTPDNFQSRRPNTSFCFLDIRSPGLGDTAMYLCATSSDSSGNTIYFGEGSWLTVV.

This clone was counted a few times. This chain connects TRBV5-1 to TRBJ1-1; perhaps TRBD1 as D (6 bases). This CDR3 region has 15 residues. Germline V CDR1 and CDR2: SGHRS, YFSETQ. V lost 4 bases, J lost 1 base, and 14 bases lay in between. CDR3 region: CASSDWGTKNTEAFF. The CDR3 bases are TGCGCCAGCAGCGATTGGGGGACAAAGAACACTGAAGCTTTCTTT.

The chain uses TRBV19 and TRBJ1-4, with a tentative D call TRBD1 (6 bases). The CDR3 is made up of 14 amino acids. Trimming pared 9 bases from V and 3 bases from J, leaving 14 bases between. Germline assignment: CDR1 LNHDA and CDR2 SQIVND (reference sequence). In DNA form, the CDR3 reads TGTGCCAGCGAACACAGGGAGTCTAATGAAAAACTGTTTTTT. This codes for CASEHRESNEKLFF. Combining the CDR3 with reference TRBV19 and TRBJ1-4 gives the whole variable domain DGGITQSPKYLFRKEGQNVTLSCEQNLNHDAMYWYRQDPGQGLRLIYYSQIVNDFQKGDIAEGYSVSREKKESFPLTVTSAQKNPTAFYLCASEHRESNEKLFFGSGTQLSVL.

This chain uses TRBV3-1 (or the pseudogene TRBV3-2) with TRBJ2-7; TRBD2 matches at 9 bases. V was clipped by 4 bases and J by 7 bases; unmatched bases: 17. Germline V lookup: CDR1 LGHDT, CDR2 YNNKEL (reference sequence). This CDR3 has 17 amino acids. The CDR3 loop is CASSLSRGGRGLGEQYF. The CDR3 nucleotides are TGTGCCAGCAGCCTTAGTCGAGGCGGGAGGGGGTTGGGGGAGCAGTACTTC.

The genes are TRBV18 and TRBJ2-7, with a weak D call TRBD2 (7 bases). Deletions cut 2 bases from V and 4 bases from J, with 30 bases between. The CDR3 contains 20 residues. Germline-derived CDR1 and CDR2 are KGHSH and LQKENI. The CDR3 DNA follows: TGTGCCAGCTCACCAAGACTTAACGGGGGCACTGGAGCGGGGCTATACGAGCAGTACTTC. This translates into CASSPRLNGGTGAGLYEQYF.

This clone showed up just once. V gene TRBV5-1 combines with J gene TRBJ2-7; TRBD2 might be the D (6 bases). V lost 5 bases, J lost 6 bases, and 21 bases lay in between. Germline V CDR1 and CDR2: SGHRS, YFSETQ. The CDR3 has 15 residues. The CDR3 nucleotides are TGCGCCAGCAGACCAATCTCGGAGGGAGGTGGCGAGCAGTACTTC. Encoded protein: CASRPISEGGGEQYF.

This chain joins TRBV6-5 and TRBJ1-1, with D unclear. Germline-derived CDR1 and CDR2 are MNHEY and SVGAGI. V lost 6 bases to trimming and J lost 3 bases, with 11 bases between them. CDR3 length: 13 residues. CDR3 sequence reads: CASSQNTDTEAFF. CDR3 DNA: TGTGCCAGCAGCCAAAATACGGACACTGAAGCTTTCTTT.

This clone was observed a handful of times. J is TRBJ1-2 and V is TRBV29-1; D possibly corresponds to TRBD1 (5 bases). Trimming cost V 2 bases and J 7 bases, with 11 bases left between them. The germline V gene has CDR1 SQVTM and CDR2 ANQGSEA. CDR3 size: 12 residues. CDR3: CSVEQGGSGYTF. In DNA, the CDR3 is TGCAGCGTTGAACAGGGTGGATCTGGCTACACCTTC.

V and J are TRBV5-1 and TRBJ2-1, with 7 positions matching TRBD1. The CDR3 spans 16 residues. V shed 1 base, J shed 2 bases, and the junction held 6 bases outside the gene matches. Germline CDR1 is SGHRS and CDR2 is YFSETQ. This chain's CDR3 is CASSLIGQGAYNEQFF. CDR3 in DNA: TGCGCCAGCAGCTTGATCGGGCAGGGGGCCTACAATGAGCAGTTCTTC. The variable domain in full, completed from reference TRBV5-1 and TRBJ2-1, reads KAGVTQTPRYLIKTRGQQVTLSCSPISGHRSVSWYQQTPGQGLQFLFEYFSETQRNKGNFPGRFSGRQFSNSRSEMNVSTLELGDSALYLCASSLIGQGAYNEQFFGPGTRLTVL.

This clone was seen just once. The gene calls are TRBV5-4 and TRBJ2-5; D call uncertain. Germline V gives CDR1 SGHNT, CDR2 YYREEE (reference sequence). Between the trimmed V and J ends, which lost 1 base and 5 bases, there was a span of 9 bases. CDR3 length: 13 amino acids. CDR3: CASSLFSSETQYF. In DNA, the CDR3 is TGTGCCAGCAGCTTGTTCAGTAGCGAGACCCAGTACTTC.

The chain couples TRBV7-8 to TRBJ1-2; no reliable D call. This CDR3 comprises 14 residues. Deletions cut 0 bases from V and 3 bases from J, with 8 bases between. In germline, CDR1 is SGHVS, CDR2 FQNEAQ. The CDR3 sequence is CASSLALTDYGYTF. The CDR3 DNA reads as TGTGCCAGCAGCTTAGCCCTCACGGACTATGGCTACACCTTC.

J is TRBJ1-5 and V is TRBV6-6; D uncertain. V was cut by 2 bases and J by 4 bases, with 9 bases left in between. The CDR3 length is 14 residues. Looked up from germline, CDR1 is MNHNY and CDR2 is SVGAGI (reference sequence). The CDR3 region is CASSYMAPNQPQHF. The CDR3 nucleotides are TGTGCCAGCAGTTACATGGCACCGAATCAGCCCCAGCATTTT.